The subject of this entry is one T cell receptor (beta chain). The antigen remains undetermined. This sample is drawn from a study of CD4 T cells in relation to SARS-CoV-2 and coronaviruses. The overall study: After less than eleven days of antigen culture, PBMC TCR beta CDR3s were sequenced. No peptide or an HIV-1 Nef peptide pool served as negative control. General study findings and limits: Samples before the pandemic and after infection were not matched within any donor.

Before the COVID-19 pandemic, during about 2010-2019, CD4+ T cells were taken from unexposed donors. Isolation of CD4+ T cells took place after approximately eleven days in culture. Profiled with immunoSEQ multiplex PCR; TCRdb holds only in-frame clones, not every one. The table lists 20,000 to 25,000 clones, around 80% of them singletons. There are 14 residues in the CDR3. The V gene's germline CDR1 is LNHDA and CDR2 SQIVND (reference sequence). V trimming: 5 bases; J trimming: 2 bases; junction bases outside the gene matches: 6. The chain joins TRBV19 to TRBJ2-7; 7 nucleotides match TRBD1. The TCR comes from a human donor in good health. The sample taken for sequencing was CD4+ T cells from PBMCs, cultured in vitro. In DNA form, the CDR3 reads TGTGCCAGTAGTCCGCAGGGGGAGACCTACGAGCAGTACTTC. Its protein product is CASSPQGETYEQYF.